This TCR beta chain was captured in a study of blood T cell repertoires in COVID-19. At the level of the study: The United States, Italy and Spain supplied acute and convalescent COVID-19 samples. PBMCs, B-cell-depleted T cells, or T cells provided the cDNA or gDNA that made up the material.

Per the authors' pipeline: Using reference gene primer amplification, nucleated cell counts were estimated. Generated by immunoSEQ multiplex PCR, the TCRdb table keeps only in-frame clones and is missing some. V and J calls and clone size are those listed in that table; D and trimming were worked out from the DNA. The table shows around 79,000 clones, with roughly 83% occurring only once. CDR1 MNHEY and CDR2 SVGAGI come from the germline V gene. This CDR3 is built from 15 residues. V lost 5 bases to trimming and J lost 2 bases, with 15 bases between them. Sequencing was carried out using peripheral blood. The TCR originated in a woman aged 55-69 years with acute or convalescent COVID-19. This chain connects TRBV6-5 to TRBJ1-1, with a tentative D call TRBD1 (6 bases). In DNA, the CDR3 is TGTGCCAGCAGTACAAGGACAGTTACCAACACTGAAGCTTTCTTT. Amino acids: CASSTRTVTNTEAFF.